Listed here are 28 T cell receptor beta chains from one sample, sequenced in a study of T cell responses to AZD1222 COVID-19 vaccine. TCRdb's table, derived via immunoSEQ multiplex PCR, lists solely in-frame clones and lacks some. Among just under 95,000 clones listed, roughly 93% were seen once. Sequencing used peripheral blood, obtained on day 0 of AZD1222 vaccination. Receptors originate from an adult in good health.

In the case of this clone: Its ends do not fully match the called genes, so a read error is possible. The gene calls are TRBV18 and TRBJ1-1; the D gene is possibly TRBD1 (5 bases). Germline CDR1 reads KGHSH; CDR2 reads LQKENI. The CDR3 extends over 14 amino acids. The DNA of the CDR3 is TGTGCCAGCTCGCCACTTCCAGGGAATAGTGAAGCTTTCTTT. Protein: CASSPLPGNSEAFF.

In its sample, this clone was seen once. V and J are TRBV7-9 and TRBJ1-6; TRBD1 agrees at 8 bases. Germline V CDR1 and CDR2: SEHNR, FQNEAQ (reference sequence). CDR3 length equals 15 residues. V lost 3 bases and J lost 9; bases outside the gene matches: 7. The CDR3 nucleotides are TGTGCCAGCAGCTTCGACAGGGGTTCCACTTCACCCCTCCACTTT. Translating gives CASSFDRGSTSPLHF.

The chain couples TRBV3-1 (or the pseudogene TRBV3-2) to TRBJ1-4; D ambiguous. This CDR3 spans 18 amino acids. Germline CDR1 and CDR2: LGHDT and YNNKEL (reference sequence). V was shortened by 0 bases and J by 3 bases, with 17 bases between the two germline ends. CDR3 loop: CASSQEIRGGIANEKLFF. The CDR3 DNA reads TGTGCCAGCAGCCAAGAAATTCGGGGAGGGATTGCTAATGAAAAACTGTTTTTT.

Remarks on this clone: Other DNA sequences within the sample encode an identical CDR3. This sequence joins TRBV5-1 and TRBJ1-1; unclear D gene. This CDR3 comprises 13 residues. V dropped 1 base and J dropped 1 base, with 5 bases sitting between them. Germline V gene sequence: CDR1 SGHRS, CDR2 YFSETQ. This chain's CDR3 is CASSLSQNTEAFF. DNA for the CDR3: TGCGCCAGCAGCTTGTCGCAGAACACTGAAGCTTTCTTT.

The V call is TRBV27, the J call TRBJ1-5; D might be TRBD1 (6 bases). V lost 6 bases and J 7 bases, leaving 13 bases between the germline ends. Per the germline V gene, CDR1 is MNHEY and CDR2 is SMNVEV (reference sequence). The CDR3 has 13 residues. The CDR3 region is CASSIGGGQPQHF. The DNA for the CDR3 is TGTGCCAGCAGCATAGGGGGGGGCCAGCCCCAGCATTTT.

The gene calls are TRBV6-2 or TRBV6-3 and TRBJ2-5, with D uncertain. The germline V gene has CDR1 MNHEY and CDR2 SVGEGT. This CDR3 comprises 12 residues. Between the trimmed V and J ends, which lost 6 bases and 6 bases, there was a span of 11 bases. In nucleotides, the CDR3 is TGTGCCAGCAGCCTGATACGGAAGACCCAGTACTTC. Protein: CASSLIRKTQYF.

The gene calls are TRBV6-5 and TRBJ2-7; D tentatively reads TRBD1 or TRBD2 (5 bases each). Per germline, CDR1 MNHEY and CDR2 SVGAGI. V lost 6 bases and J 7 bases, leaving 19 bases between the germline ends. This CDR3 is built from 14 residues. In DNA form, the CDR3 reads TGTGCCAGCAGCACACCCGGGACCCCGGGGGAGCAGTACTTC. As protein: CASSTPGTPGEQYF.

The chain joins TRBV2 to TRBJ2-7; tentatively, D is TRBD1 or TRBD2 (5 bases each). Germline CDR1 SNHLY, CDR2 FYNNEI. CDR3 length: 13 residues. The V gene lost 4 bases and the J gene lost 2 bases, with 9 bases spanning the gap. The DNA of the CDR3 is TGTGCCAGCAGTGGTATGGGGGCCTACGAGCAGTACTTC. Translation: CASSGMGAYEQYF.

The V and J genes are TRBV15 and TRBJ1-2, with a possible D match to TRBD1 (5 bases). Between the trimmed V and J ends, which lost 0 bases and 6 bases, there was a span of 14 bases. CDR3 length equals 15 residues. CDR1 is LNHNV and CDR2 is YYDKDF in the germline V gene (reference sequence). CDR3 in DNA: TGTGCCACCAGCAGAGATCGGGGGAAAGGGAATGGCTACACCTTC. This translates into CATSRDRGKGNGYTF.

This rearrangement joins TRBV10-3 to TRBJ1-1, with D unclear. This CDR3 region has 14 residues. Trimming stripped 4 bases from V and 1 base from J, with 10 bases between. CDR1 ENHRY and CDR2 SYGVKD come from the germline V gene. The CDR3 is CAISVAHRNTEAFF. The CDR3 DNA is TGTGCCATCAGTGTAGCACACCGGAACACTGAAGCTTTCTTT.

The chain combines TRBV12-3 or TRBV12-4 with TRBJ2-7; 7 bases map to TRBD2. The CDR3 runs 13 residues. Trimming at V came to 7 bases and at J to 2 bases, leaving 5 bases not matched to a gene. Here the CDR3 reads CASTLGGTYEQYF. The CDR3 nucleotides are TGTGCCAGCACCCTGGGGGGGACCTACGAGCAGTACTTC.

This rearrangement joins TRBV6-5 to TRBJ1-3; no clear D gene. The V end lost 6 bases, the J end lost 4 bases, and 16 bases lay between the germline ends. This CDR3 contains 15 residues. The germline V gene has CDR1 MNHEY and CDR2 SVGAGI. The CDR3 protein is CASSILAAGGNTIYF. The DNA for the CDR3 is TGTGCCAGCAGCATTTTAGCGGCGGGGGGAAACACCATATATTTT.

The CDR3 coding sequence is TGTGCCATCAGTGAAACGGGGAGGGGTGGCTACACCTTC. As protein: CAISETGRGGYTF. The V call is TRBV10-3, the J call TRBJ1-2; D is possibly TRBD1 (5 bases). Germline values: CDR1 ENHRY, CDR2 SYGVKD. The CDR3 runs to 13 residues. The V end was cut by 3 bases, the J end by 7 bases, with 12 bases between.

This clone was seen a few times. With only one base between it and a far larger clone, this is likely a read error. The chain joins TRBV6-2 or TRBV6-3 to TRBJ2-7; 7 positions agree with TRBD1. Trimming at V came to 6 bases and at J to 1 base, leaving 3 bases not matched to a gene. Germline-derived CDR1 and CDR2 are MNHEY and SVGEGT. The CDR3 loop spans 13 amino acids. CDR3 sequence reads: CASSSTGSYEQYF. The CDR3 bases are TGTGCCAGCAGCTCGACAGGGTCCTACGAGCAGTACTTC.

The V call is TRBV29-1, the J call TRBJ1-2; 9 bases align to TRBD1. Per the germline V gene, CDR1 is SQVTM and CDR2 is ANQGSEA. The CDR3 extends over 16 amino acids. Trimming cost V 6 bases and J 0 bases; bases outside gene matches: 11. For the CDR3, the DNA is TGCAGCGTAGCCGCAGGGACAGGGAGAGCTAACTATGGCTACACCTTC. This encodes CSVAAGTGRANYGYTF.

This chain joins TRBV2 and TRBJ2-5; D remains unclear. V dropped 7 bases and J dropped 4 bases, with 13 bases sitting between them. Germline assignment: CDR1 SNHLY and CDR2 FYNNEI. This CDR3 is built from 13 residues. The CDR3 coding sequence is TGTGCCAGCACCCCCAGCCGTATAGAGACCCAGTACTTC. Its protein is CASTPSRIETQYF.

V usage is TRBV19 and J usage is TRBJ1-2; unclear D gene. Trimming took off 0 bases at V and 7 bases at J, with 21 bases between the two ends. This CDR3 contains 17 residues. Germline V CDR1 and CDR2: LNHDA, SQIVND (reference sequence). The CDR3 DNA follows: TGTGCCAGTAGTATAGATCTACCGCCTCCCCCGGAGCGTGGCTACACCTTC. It codes for CASSIDLPPPPERGYTF.

This sequence joins TRBV3-1 (or the pseudogene TRBV3-2) and TRBJ1-3; D ambiguous. The germline V gene has CDR1 LGHDT and CDR2 YNNKEL (reference sequence). The CDR3 is 14 amino acids. V dropped 2 bases and J dropped 0 bases, with 5 bases sitting between them. DNA for the CDR3: TGTGCCAGCAGCCAACGGAGCTCTGGAAACACCATATATTTT. The encoded protein is CASSQRSSGNTIYF.

The chain is built from TRBV29-1 and TRBJ1-2, with 7 nucleotides matching TRBD1. In germline, CDR1 is SQVTM, CDR2 ANQGSEA. The CDR3 sequence is 12 residues long. V lost 5 bases and J lost 8; bases outside the gene matches: 8. The CDR3 here is CSVLRQGQGYTF. CDR3 nucleotide sequence: TGCAGCGTTCTACGACAGGGTCAAGGCTACACCTTC.

This clone was counted a few times. This chain uses TRBV7-9 with TRBJ1-2; D is ambiguous. V was shortened by 1 base and J by 6 bases, with 12 bases between the two germline ends. CDR1 is SEHNR and CDR2 is FQNEAQ in the germline V gene (reference sequence). This CDR3 has 14 amino acids. The CDR3 here is CASSLGGFGDGYTF. The CDR3, as DNA: TGTGCCAGCAGCTTAGGGGGTTTTGGCGATGGCTACACCTTC.

The chain combines TRBV6-5 with TRBJ2-7; TRBD2 aligns across 7 bases. The CDR3 has 10 amino acids. The junction had 2 bases not matched to a gene; V was cut back by 11 bases and J by 4 bases. Looked up from germline, CDR1 is MNHEY and CDR2 is SVGAGI. The chain's CDR3 is CAGGSYEQYF. The CDR3 DNA is TGTGCCGGCGGGAGTTACGAGCAGTACTTC.

This chain joins TRBV15 and TRBJ1-5, with 8 bases identical to TRBD1. CDR1 and CDR2 from the germline V gene are LNHNV and YYDKDF (reference sequence). CDR3 length: 16 residues. J lost 1 base, V lost 0 bases, and 2 bases had no gene match. The CDR3 loop reads CATSRDRGPSNQPQHF. The DNA for the CDR3 is TGTGCCACCAGCAGAGACAGGGGGCCAAGCAATCAGCCCCAGCATTTT.

The rearrangement links TRBV10-3 to TRBJ1-5; D unresolved. The germline V and J ends were trimmed by 2 bases and 5 bases, with 10 bases remaining between them. This CDR3 is built from 14 residues. In germline, CDR1 is ENHRY, CDR2 SYGVKD. CDR3 loop: CAISEGPRDQPQHF. DNA of the CDR3: TGTGCCATCAGTGAGGGGCCTAGAGATCAGCCCCAGCATTTT.

V and J are TRBV5-6 and TRBJ1-4; 8 positions match TRBD1. After removal of 1 base from V and 3 bases from J, the junction contained 11 bases not matched to a gene. The CDR3 contains 18 residues. CDR1 and CDR2 from the germline V gene are SGHDT and YYEEEE. CDR3 protein: CASSLRAGQGAPNEKLFF. For the CDR3, the DNA is TGTGCCAGCAGCTTGAGGGCCGGGCAGGGGGCTCCTAATGAAAAACTGTTTTTT.

The V and J genes are TRBV6-2 or TRBV6-3 and TRBJ1-1, with TRBD1 as a possible D gene (5 bases). The germline gives CDR1 MNHEY, CDR2 SVGEGT. The CDR3 consists of 14 residues. The V and J ends lost 6 bases and 5 bases respectively, with 16 bases between them. The CDR3 here is CASRPQGRRTEAFF. Here the CDR3 DNA reads TGTGCCAGCAGGCCTCAGGGCCGGCGGACTGAAGCTTTCTTT.

In this sample, this clone turned up once. The chain joins TRBV6-5 to TRBJ1-2; D not certain. Germline lookup yields CDR1 MNHEY and CDR2 SVGAGI. The ends were cut back, 6 bases at V and 4 bases at J, with 12 bases in the middle. This CDR3 has 13 amino acids. The CDR3 DNA is TGTGCCAGCAGGGAGTTGACCCGCTATGGCTACACCTTC. It encodes CASRELTRYGYTF.

The chain employs TRBV10-1 and TRBJ2-1; 7 nucleotides match TRBD2. The CDR3 consists of 15 residues. Unmatched junction bases numbered 9, after V lost 6 bases and J lost 4 bases. Germline V CDR1 and CDR2: WNHNN, SYGVQD (reference sequence). The CDR3 is CASRAGGGAYNEQFF. In DNA form, the CDR3 reads TGCGCCAGCAGAGCCGGGGGAGGGGCATACAATGAGCAGTTCTTC.

This clone appeared once. The genes are TRBV24-1 and TRBJ1-1, with TRBD1 matching 8 bases. This CDR3 spans 16 amino acids. J was trimmed by 1 base and V by 2 bases; bases with no gene match: 5. Germline values: CDR1 KGHDR, CDR2 SFDVKD. As DNA, the CDR3 is TGTGCCACCAGTGATTCTCGACAGGGGCGGAACACTGAAGCTTTCTTT. Translated, it gives CATSDSRQGRNTEAFF.